These T cell receptor beta chains were read from a single sample in a study of cytomegalovirus exposure and HLA in healthy donors. TCRdb keeps only in-frame clones here, not all; method: immunoSEQ multiplex PCR. The sample holds 150,000 or so clones, around 80% seen once. Specimen: PBMCs. All receptors come from a female donor in good health and CMV-seronegative. Each CDR3 is given with its conserved first and last residue. Each record gives: D gene, clone size, J gene, V gene, CDR3 DNA, CDR3 protein. D genes are given only for firm matches. Clone size is shown for a subset of rows, as once, few, many or a class of expanded clone.

d_gene: .; abundance: .; j_gene: TRBJ1-5; v_gene: TRBV7-8; CDR3nt: TGTGCCAGCAGCCTCGACAGTGGCAATCAGCCCCAGCATTTT; CDR3aa: CASSLDSGNQPQHF
d_gene: TRBD2; abundance: .; j_gene: TRBJ2-3; v_gene: TRBV14; CDR3nt: TGTGCCAGCAGCCAACCGCGACTAGCGGGAGGGCCCGATACGCAGTATTTT; CDR3aa: CASSQPRLAGGPDTQYF
d_gene: .; abundance: .; j_gene: TRBJ2-5; v_gene: TRBV28; CDR3nt: TGTGCCAGTAAAACCCTCTGGGCCCTCGCAGAGACCCAGTACTTC; CDR3aa: CASKTLWALAETQYF
d_gene: .; abundance: .; j_gene: TRBJ1-2; v_gene: TRBV11-2; CDR3nt: TGTGCCAGCAGTAGTCTAGGAGGGACCAACTATGGCTACACCTTC; CDR3aa: CASSSLGGTNYGYTF
d_gene: TRBD2; abundance: .; j_gene: TRBJ2-7; v_gene: TRBV27; CDR3nt: TGTGCCAGCAGTTTTAGACTAGCTACCTACGAGCAGTACTTC; CDR3aa: CASSFRLATYEQYF
d_gene: TRBD2; abundance: .; j_gene: TRBJ2-3; v_gene: TRBV25-1; CDR3nt: TGTGCCAGCAGTGCTCCCTTACGGGAGGACACCACAGATACGCAGTATTTT; CDR3aa: CASSAPLREDTTDTQYF
d_gene: .; abundance: .; j_gene: TRBJ2-3; v_gene: TRBV4-3; CDR3nt: TGCGCCAGCAGCCAAGATCTGGCCCAGGGGACGGGCACAGATACGCAGTATTTT; CDR3aa: CASSQDLAQGTGTDTQYF
d_gene: TRBD2; abundance: once; j_gene: TRBJ2-7; v_gene: TRBV7-2; CDR3nt: TGTGCCAGCAGCTTAGGAGCGGGAGGAGGCGAGCAGTACTTC; CDR3aa: CASSLGAGGGEQYF
d_gene: .; abundance: .; j_gene: TRBJ1-5; v_gene: TRBV4-2; CDR3nt: TGTGCCAGCAGCCAAGAAGGGTTTGGAGGGAATCAGCCCCAGCATTTT; CDR3aa: CASSQEGFGGNQPQHF
d_gene: TRBD1; abundance: .; j_gene: TRBJ1-5; v_gene: TRBV4-2; CDR3nt: TGTGCCAGCAGCCAAGATGCAGGACAGGGATCCAATCAGCCCCAGCATTTT; CDR3aa: CASSQDAGQGSNQPQHF
d_gene: TRBD2; abundance: once; j_gene: TRBJ2-7; v_gene: TRBV5-1; CDR3nt: TGCGCCAGCAGCCGGACTAGCGGGAGCTACGAGCAGTACTTC; CDR3aa: CASSRTSGSYEQYF
d_gene: .; abundance: once; j_gene: TRBJ2-7; v_gene: TRBV10-3; CDR3nt: TGTGCCATCACCGAAAGGCAGGGGAGTCACGAGCAGTACTTC; CDR3aa: CAITERQGSHEQYF
d_gene: .; abundance: .; j_gene: TRBJ2-6; v_gene: TRBV18; CDR3nt: TGTGCCAGCTCACCTCAACGGAGGTCTGGGGCCAACGTCCTGACTTTC; CDR3aa: CASSPQRRSGANVLTF
d_gene: TRBD2; abundance: few; j_gene: TRBJ2-3; v_gene: TRBV7-3; CDR3nt: TGTGCCAGCAGCCGGACTAGCGGGGGGAGCGATACGCAGTATTTT; CDR3aa: CASSRTSGGSDTQYF
d_gene: .; abundance: .; j_gene: TRBJ2-1; v_gene: TRBV7-3; CDR3nt: TGTGCCAGCGGAGTGGATAGCTCCTACAATGAGCAGTTCTTC; CDR3aa: CASGVDSSYNEQFF
d_gene: .; abundance: .; j_gene: TRBJ2-7; v_gene: TRBV28; CDR3nt: TGTGCCAGCAGCGGAAGAGGGGAGGCGTACGAGCAGTACTTC; CDR3aa: CASSGRGEAYEQYF
d_gene: TRBD2; abundance: .; j_gene: TRBJ2-1; v_gene: TRBV28; CDR3nt: TGTGCCAGCAGGGAAAGCGGGGGACGGTATGAGCAGTTCTTC; CDR3aa: CASRESGGRYEQFF
d_gene: TRBD1; abundance: .; j_gene: TRBJ2-3; v_gene: TRBV2; CDR3nt: TGTGCCAGCAGTGAAGCAGCCCGGACAGGGACCCGCACAGATACGCAGTATTTT; CDR3aa: CASSEAARTGTRTDTQYF
d_gene: TRBD1; abundance: .; j_gene: TRBJ1-1; v_gene: TRBV2; CDR3nt: TGTGCCAGCAGTGAGAGGGACAGGAACACTGAAGCTTTCTTT; CDR3aa: CASSERDRNTEAFF
d_gene: TRBD2; abundance: .; j_gene: TRBJ2-1; v_gene: TRBV5-1; CDR3nt: TGCGCCAGCAGCCGGACTAGTCCCAATGAGCAGTTCTTC; CDR3aa: CASSRTSPNEQFF
d_gene: .; abundance: .; j_gene: TRBJ2-1; v_gene: TRBV6-1; CDR3nt: TGTGCCAGCAGAGTAGTAGCGGCATACAATGAGCAGTTCTTC; CDR3aa: CASRVVAAYNEQFF
d_gene: TRBD2; abundance: .; j_gene: TRBJ2-7; v_gene: TRBV5-1; CDR3nt: TGCGCCAGCAGCTTGTTTGTGACTAGCGGGAGGGCCATCTCCTACGAGCAGTACTTC; CDR3aa: CASSLFVTSGRAISYEQYF
d_gene: .; abundance: .; j_gene: TRBJ2-3; v_gene: TRBV7-8; CDR3nt: TGTGCCAGCAGCCCCCCCGGGATGAGTAGCACAGATACGCAGTATTTT; CDR3aa: CASSPPGMSSTDTQYF
d_gene: TRBD2; abundance: .; j_gene: TRBJ2-7; v_gene: TRBV5-1; CDR3nt: TGCGCCAGCAGCCCCGGACTAGCGGGAGTCGAGCAGTACTTC; CDR3aa: CASSPGLAGVEQYF
d_gene: TRBD1; abundance: .; j_gene: TRBJ2-3; v_gene: TRBV5-1; CDR3nt: TGCGCCAGCAGCTTCAGACAGGGACCTAGCACAGATACGCAGTATTTT; CDR3aa: CASSFRQGPSTDTQYF
d_gene: .; abundance: .; j_gene: TRBJ2-1; v_gene: TRBV25-1; CDR3nt: TGTGCCAGCAGACAATGGGGCGGCTACAATGAGCAGTTCTTC; CDR3aa: CASRQWGGYNEQFF
d_gene: TRBD1; abundance: .; j_gene: TRBJ2-2; v_gene: TRBV28; CDR3nt: TGTGCCAGCAGCCTAGGGACAGTAGTTACACCGAACACCGGGGAGCTGTTTTTT; CDR3aa: CASSLGTVVTPNTGELFF
d_gene: .; abundance: few; j_gene: TRBJ1-4; v_gene: TRBV19; CDR3nt: TGTGCCAGTATCGAACCGCGGGGGACGGGTGAAAAACTGTTTTTT; CDR3aa: CASIEPRGTGEKLFF
d_gene: TRBD2; abundance: .; j_gene: TRBJ2-3; v_gene: TRBV28; CDR3nt: TGTGCCAACAGTTTGTGGGCGGGAGGAATCGCAGATACGCAGTATTTT; CDR3aa: CANSLWAGGIADTQYF
d_gene: .; abundance: .; j_gene: TRBJ1-4; v_gene: TRBV5-8; CDR3nt: TGTGCCAGCAGCTTTGGGCCGGCCGGTGAAAAACTGTTTTTT; CDR3aa: CASSFGPAGEKLFF
d_gene: .; abundance: once; j_gene: TRBJ1-1; v_gene: TRBV21-1; CDR3nt: TGTGCCAGCAGCAAAGCGGCCCACACTGAAGCTTTCTTT; CDR3aa: CASSKAAHTEAFF
d_gene: .; abundance: .; j_gene: TRBJ2-2; v_gene: TRBV30; CDR3nt: TGTGCCTGGAGTCGAGTAGCTGCGAACACCGGGGAGCTGTTTTTT; CDR3aa: CAWSRVAANTGELFF
d_gene: TRBD1; abundance: .; j_gene: TRBJ2-7; v_gene: TRBV30; CDR3nt: TGTGCCTGGAGTCAGGACAGGGTTAACGAGCAGTACTTC; CDR3aa: CAWSQDRVNEQYF
d_gene: TRBD1; abundance: .; j_gene: TRBJ1-2; v_gene: TRBV7-9; CDR3nt: TGTGCCAGCAGCCCCAGGGGGCGCTGGTATGGCTACACCTTC; CDR3aa: CASSPRGRWYGYTF
d_gene: TRBD2; abundance: .; j_gene: TRBJ2-4; v_gene: TRBV28; CDR3nt: TGTGCCAGCAGTTTTCTAGCGGTTCAGTACTTC; CDR3aa: CASSFLAVQYF
d_gene: TRBD1; abundance: .; j_gene: TRBJ1-1; v_gene: TRBV9; CDR3nt: TGTGCCAGCAACCTCCAGGGGGCGGGCACTGAAGCTTTCTTT; CDR3aa: CASNLQGAGTEAFF
d_gene: TRBD2; abundance: .; j_gene: TRBJ2-7; v_gene: TRBV6-4; CDR3nt: TGTGCCAGCACGGACCTACCTAGCGGGGTTTTCTACGAGCAGTACTTC; CDR3aa: CASTDLPSGVFYEQYF
d_gene: TRBD1; abundance: .; j_gene: TRBJ2-7; v_gene: TRBV9; CDR3nt: TGTGCCAGCAGCGTAGCTTCAGGGGGCTGGGACGAGCAGTACTTC; CDR3aa: CASSVASGGWDEQYF
d_gene: .; abundance: .; j_gene: TRBJ1-1; v_gene: TRBV6-5; CDR3nt: TGTGCCAGCACCACTCCCACAGGGAACACTGAAGCTTTCTTT; CDR3aa: CASTTPTGNTEAFF
d_gene: .; abundance: .; j_gene: TRBJ2-1; v_gene: TRBV27; CDR3nt: TGTGCCAGCAGTTACCCGGGACTTCCCTACAATGAGCAGTTCTTC; CDR3aa: CASSYPGLPYNEQFF
d_gene: TRBD1; abundance: .; j_gene: TRBJ2-7; v_gene: TRBV4-1; CDR3nt: TGCGCCAGCAGCCCCCCCGGGACAGGGGCCTACGAGCAGTACTTC; CDR3aa: CASSPPGTGAYEQYF
d_gene: TRBD1; abundance: .; j_gene: TRBJ2-7; v_gene: TRBV28; CDR3nt: TGTGCCAGCAGTCCAAGATCCGGGACAGGGAACGGCTACGAGCAGTACTTC; CDR3aa: CASSPRSGTGNGYEQYF
d_gene: .; abundance: .; j_gene: TRBJ2-5; v_gene: TRBV11-3; CDR3nt: TGTGCCAGCAGCCTTAGGGGGGGATCGGAGACCCAGTACTTC; CDR3aa: CASSLRGGSETQYF
d_gene: TRBD2; abundance: .; j_gene: TRBJ2-7; v_gene: TRBV7-6; CDR3nt: TGTGCCAGCAGGAAGGGACTAGCGACAACCTACGAGCAGTACTTC; CDR3aa: CASRKGLATTYEQYF
d_gene: .; abundance: .; j_gene: TRBJ1-1; v_gene: TRBV7-9; CDR3nt: TGTGCCAGCAGCCAGGGGCAGGGGAGCACTGAAGCTTTCTTT; CDR3aa: CASSQGQGSTEAFF
d_gene: .; abundance: .; j_gene: TRBJ1-1; v_gene: TRBV4-3; CDR3nt: TGCGCCAGCAGCCCTTTTTCGGGACATTTGAACACTGAAGCTTTCTTT; CDR3aa: CASSPFSGHLNTEAFF
d_gene: TRBD2; abundance: few; j_gene: TRBJ2-7; v_gene: TRBV7-2; CDR3nt: TGTGCCAGCAGCTTTAGCGGGAGTGCCTCCTACGAGCAGTACTTC; CDR3aa: CASSFSGSASYEQYF
d_gene: .; abundance: .; j_gene: TRBJ2-7; v_gene: TRBV11-2; CDR3nt: TGTGCCAGCAGCACCCGGACAGCCTACGAGCAGTACTTC; CDR3aa: CASSTRTAYEQYF
d_gene: .; abundance: .; j_gene: TRBJ2-3; v_gene: TRBV25-1; CDR3nt: TGTGCCAGCAGTCTACGGGACTCTTCAGATACGCAGTATTTT; CDR3aa: CASSLRDSSDTQYF
d_gene: TRBD1; abundance: .; j_gene: TRBJ2-5; v_gene: TRBV5-1; CDR3nt: TGCGCCAGCAGCCCACTGACAGGGGGTTTTGGGCAAGAGACCCAGTACTTC; CDR3aa: CASSPLTGGFGQETQYF
d_gene: TRBD1; abundance: .; j_gene: TRBJ2-3; v_gene: TRBV2; CDR3nt: TGTGCCACCCGACAGGGTCAGGCAGATACGCAGTATTTT; CDR3aa: CATRQGQADTQYF
d_gene: .; abundance: .; j_gene: TRBJ2-1; v_gene: TRBV29-1; CDR3nt: TGCAGCGTTGTCCTGCCCAGGGATGATGAGCAGTTCTTC; CDR3aa: CSVVLPRDDEQFF
d_gene: TRBD1; abundance: .; j_gene: TRBJ2-7; v_gene: TRBV28; CDR3nt: TGTGCCAGCATGGGGACAGGGGGCTTGCACGAGCAGTACTTC; CDR3aa: CASMGTGGLHEQYF
d_gene: .; abundance: .; j_gene: TRBJ1-5; v_gene: TRBV6-5; CDR3nt: TGTGCCAGCAGAACCCAGGGGCAGGGGCAGCCCCAGCATTTT; CDR3aa: CASRTQGQGQPQHF